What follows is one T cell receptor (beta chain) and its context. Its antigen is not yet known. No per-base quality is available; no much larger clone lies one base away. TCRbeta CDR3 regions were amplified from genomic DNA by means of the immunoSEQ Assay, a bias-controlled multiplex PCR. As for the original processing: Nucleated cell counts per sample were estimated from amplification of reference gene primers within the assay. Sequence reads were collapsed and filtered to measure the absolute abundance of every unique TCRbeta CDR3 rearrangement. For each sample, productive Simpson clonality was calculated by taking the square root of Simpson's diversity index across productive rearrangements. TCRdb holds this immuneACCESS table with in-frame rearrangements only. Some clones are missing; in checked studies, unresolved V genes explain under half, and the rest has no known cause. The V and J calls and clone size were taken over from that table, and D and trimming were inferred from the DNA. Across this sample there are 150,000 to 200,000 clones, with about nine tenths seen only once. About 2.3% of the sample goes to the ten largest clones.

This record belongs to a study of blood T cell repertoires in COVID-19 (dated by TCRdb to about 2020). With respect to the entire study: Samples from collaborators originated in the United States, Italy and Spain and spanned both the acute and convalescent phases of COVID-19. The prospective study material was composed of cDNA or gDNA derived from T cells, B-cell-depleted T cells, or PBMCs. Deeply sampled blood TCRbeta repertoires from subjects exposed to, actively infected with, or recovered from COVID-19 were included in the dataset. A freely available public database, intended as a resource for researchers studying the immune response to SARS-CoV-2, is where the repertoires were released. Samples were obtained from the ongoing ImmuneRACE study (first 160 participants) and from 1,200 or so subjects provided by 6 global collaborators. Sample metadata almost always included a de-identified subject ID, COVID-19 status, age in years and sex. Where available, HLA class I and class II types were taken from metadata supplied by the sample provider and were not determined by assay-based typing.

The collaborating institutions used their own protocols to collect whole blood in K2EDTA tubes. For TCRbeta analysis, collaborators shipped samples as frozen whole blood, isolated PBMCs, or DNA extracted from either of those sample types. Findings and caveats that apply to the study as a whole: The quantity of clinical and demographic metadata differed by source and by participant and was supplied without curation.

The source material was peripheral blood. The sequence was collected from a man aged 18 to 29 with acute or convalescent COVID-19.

In nucleotides, the sequence is TGTGCCAGTAGTACCGGACAGATTGGCGGGGAGCTGTTTTTT. It is translated as CASSTGQIGGELFF. The rearranged segments are TRBV19 and TRBJ2-2; perhaps TRBD1 is the D gene, with 6 bases matching. The germline ends are 13 bases apart after V is trimmed by 4 bases and J by 7 bases. The CDR3 numbers 14 residues from cysteine through phenylalanine. Kept here is only the CDR3 DNA, which spans 42 bases and is read in frame from base 1. Sequences LNHDA (CDR1) and SQIVND (CDR2) are obtained from the germline V gene (reference sequence).